The rows below give T cell receptor beta chains drawn from one sample of a study of T cell responses to AZD1222 COVID-19 vaccine. The protocol was immunoSEQ multiplex PCR, while the TCRdb copy is restricted to in-frame clones and leaves out a portion. Among 95,000 to 120,000 clones, approximately 88% were seen once, and the ten largest hold 6.5%. The sequenced sample was peripheral blood, obtained 28 days after the second AZD1222 dose. All receptors derive from an adult who received the AZD1222 COVID-19 vaccine. Both conserved end residues are part of each CDR3. D genes are given only for firm matches. Rows give clone size only sometimes, using once, few, many, or a class for an expanded clone.

>TRBJ1-1|NA|TRBV7-9|TRBD1
CASSPRGPNTEAFF
TGTGCCAGCAGTCCTAGGGGGCCGAACACTGAAGCTTTCTTT
>TRBJ2-2|NA|TRBV4-2|TRBD2
CASSHLAGGANTGELFF
TGTGCCAGCAGCCACCTAGCGGGGGGGGCGAACACCGGGGAGCTGTTTTTT
>TRBJ1-3|NA|TRBV5-1|NA
CASKTGLGNTIYF
TGCGCCAGCAAAACAGGGTTAGGAAACACCATATATTTT
>TRBJ2-1|once|TRBV28|TRBD1
CASQRQGRNEQFF
TGTGCCAGCCAAAGACAGGGACGCAATGAGCAGTTCTTC
>TRBJ1-3|NA|TRBV5-1|NA
CASRPTGLSGNTIYF
TGCGCCAGCAGACCTACCGGACTCTCTGGAAACACCATATATTTT
>TRBJ1-1|NA|TRBV4-2|TRBD1
CASSTSQGMNTEAFF
TGTGCCAGCAGCACTTCACAGGGGATGAACACTGAAGCTTTCTTT
>TRBJ1-1|NA|TRBV19|NA
CASSSPGGGHTEAFF
TGTGCCAGTAGTAGCCCCGGGGGCGGGCACACTGAAGCTTTCTTT
>TRBJ1-4|NA|TRBV9|TRBD1
CASSSEVGQGDEKLFF
TGTGCCAGCAGCTCAGAAGTGGGACAGGGGGATGAAAAACTGTTTTTT
>TRBJ2-1|NA|TRBV19|TRBD2
CASSTKTSGKNNEQFF
TGTGCCAGTAGTACCAAGACTAGCGGGAAAAACAATGAGCAGTTCTTC
>TRBJ1-5|few|TRBV6-5|NA
CASSWQGKQPQHF
TGTGCCAGCAGCTGGCAGGGGAAGCAGCCCCAGCATTTT
>TRBJ1-2|once|TRBV13|NA
CASSLHGQYGYTF
TGTGCCAGCAGCTTGCATGGACAGTATGGCTACACCTTC
>TRBJ1-1|NA|TRBV21-1|NA
CASSKRAGGEYTEAFF
TGTGCCAGCAGCAAAAGGGCAGGGGGCGAATACACTGAAGCTTTCTTT
>TRBJ1-1|NA|TRBV7-3|NA
CASSFNRNTEAFF
TGTGCCAGCAGCTTCAACAGGAACACTGAAGCTTTCTTT
>TRBJ2-2|NA|TRBV5-1|NA
CASGWTAGSGELFF
TGCGCCAGCGGTTGGACAGCAGGTTCCGGGGAGCTGTTTTTT
>TRBJ1-4|NA|TRBV18|NA
CASSQKIDRLEKLFF
TGTGCCAGCTCACAAAAAATCGACAGGCTTGAAAAACTGTTTTTT
>TRBJ2-2|NA|TRBV4-2|TRBD1
CASSQGTGSTGELFF
TGTGCCAGCAGCCAGGGGACAGGGAGCACCGGGGAGCTGTTTTTT
>TRBJ1-2|NA|TRBV18|NA
CASSPGGRNYGYTF
TGTGCCAGCTCACCGGGGGGCAGGAACTATGGCTACACCTTC
>TRBJ1-1|NA|TRBV7-2|NA
CASSLEVVAEAFF
TGTGCCAGCAGCTTAGAGGTGGTTGCTGAAGCTTTCTTT
>TRBJ2-6|NA|TRBV2|NA
CASMGGVTSGANVLTF
TGTGCCAGCATGGGGGGTGTGACGTCTGGGGCCAACGTCCTGACTTTC
>TRBJ2-3|NA|TRBV13|NA
CASSLGAGNTQYF
TGTGCCAGCAGCTTAGGGGCCGGAAATACGCAGTATTTT
>TRBJ1-6|NA|TRBV29-1|TRBD1
CSVGSDRENSPLHF
TGCAGCGTTGGATCAGACAGGGAGAATTCACCCCTCCACTTT
>TRBJ1-1|NA|TRBV7-9|NA
CASSLTSNTEAFF
TGTGCCAGCAGTCTTACCTCGAACACTGAAGCTTTCTTT
>TRBJ1-5|NA|TRBV28|TRBD1
CASTAATGGNQPQHF
TGTGCCAGCACCGCCGCAACAGGGGGCAATCAGCCCCAGCATTTT
>TRBJ2-7|NA|TRBV5-6|TRBD1
CASSYGTGTYEQYF
TGTGCCAGCAGCTACGGGACAGGAACCTACGAGCAGTACTTC
>TRBJ2-5|NA|TRBV2|TRBD2
CASSREAGGPETQYF
TGTGCCAGCAGCCGCGAGGCGGGGGGGCCCGAGACCCAGTACTTC
>TRBJ1-4|NA|TRBV27|NA
CASSHDRIGEKLFF
TGTGCCAGCAGCCACGACCGGATAGGTGAAAAACTGTTTTTT
>TRBJ2-7|NA|TRBV20-1|NA
CSASGFSNTYEQYF
TGCAGTGCTAGTGGGTTCAGTAATACCTACGAGCAGTACTTC
>TRBJ1-1|NA|TRBV11-1|TRBD1
CASSLDRIPGGTEAFF
TGTGCCAGCAGCTTAGATCGGATTCCAGGGGGCACTGAAGCTTTCTTT
>TRBJ1-2|NA|TRBV7-2|NA
CASSLGAEANYGYTF
TGTGCCAGCAGCTTAGGTGCAGAAGCTAACTATGGCTACACCTTC
>TRBJ2-7|NA|TRBV28|TRBD1
CASSSGQGYEQYF
TGTGCCAGCAGTAGCGGACAGGGGTACGAGCAGTACTTC
>TRBJ1-4|NA|TRBV11-2|TRBD1
CASSLTGGAGKLFF
TGTGCCAGCAGCCTTACAGGGGGTGCGGGAAAACTGTTTTTT
>TRBJ1-4|once|TRBV6-1|NA
CASSEMGSTNEKLFF
TGTGCCAGCAGTGAGATGGGCAGTACGAATGAAAAACTGTTTTTT
>TRBJ2-4|NA|TRBV7-8|TRBD2
CASSLGTSGGALLIQYF
TGTGCCAGCAGCTTGGGGACTAGCGGGGGGGCCTTGCTCATTCAGTACTTC
>TRBJ1-1|NA|TRBV19|NA
CASSIEVNTEAFF
TGTGCCAGTAGTATCGAAGTGAACACTGAAGCTTTCTTT
>TRBJ1-6|NA|TRBV27|TRBD1
CASSYNRGLGSPLHF
TGTGCCAGCAGTTATAACAGGGGGCTGGGATCACCCCTCCACTTT
>TRBJ2-5|few|TRBV6-5|NA
CASSPSLSQETQYF
TGTGCCAGCAGTCCGTCCCTTAGTCAAGAGACCCAGTACTTC
>TRBJ1-2|NA|TRBV2|NA
CATSPGYTF
TGTGCCACCTCTCCTGGCTACACCTTC
>TRBJ1-3|NA|TRBV3-1/TRBV3-2|NA
CASSQDKSSGNTIYF
TGTGCCAGCAGCCAAGACAAGAGCTCTGGAAACACCATATATTTT
>TRBJ2-1|NA|TRBV25-1|TRBD1
CASSSRRQGEQFF
TGTGCCAGCAGTTCACGTCGACAGGGAGAACAGTTCTTC
>TRBJ1-5|NA|TRBV24-1|NA
CATSDSRSPLTPQHF
TGTGCCACCAGTGATTCCCGAAGTCCCTTGACGCCCCAGCATTTT
>TRBJ2-1|once|TRBV3-1/TRBV3-2|TRBD1
CASPTGGFSNEQFF
TGTGCCAGCCCGACAGGGGGGTTTAGTAATGAGCAGTTCTTC
>TRBJ1-1|NA|TRBV11-1|NA
CASSRVYTEAFF
TGTGCCAGCAGCAGGGTCTACACTGAAGCTTTCTTT
>TRBJ1-3|once|TRBV18|NA
CASSPRETGNTIYF
TGTGCCAGCTCACCACGGGAAACTGGAAACACCATATATTTT
>TRBJ2-5|NA|TRBV6-6|TRBD2
CASSYLTGGDQETQYF
TGTGCCAGCAGTTACCTGACGGGGGGGGATCAAGAGACCCAGTACTTC
>TRBJ2-1|NA|TRBV6-5|NA
CASSPMGGNEQFF
TGTGCCAGCAGCCCGATGGGGGGCAATGAGCAGTTCTTC
>TRBJ2-2|NA|TRBV11-1|NA
CASSPRGARTGELFF
TGTGCCAGCAGCCCGAGAGGGGCGAGAACCGGGGAGCTGTTTTTT
>TRBJ2-3|NA|TRBV15|TRBD2
CATSTTSGGGSDTQYF
TGTGCCACCAGCACAACTAGCGGGGGGGGGTCAGATACGCAGTATTTT
>TRBJ2-6|NA|TRBV6-6|NA
CASSSRGSGANVLTF
TGTGCCAGCAGTTCTCGGGGGTCTGGGGCCAACGTCCTGACTTTC
>TRBJ2-2|NA|TRBV5-4|TRBD2
CASSPPGLAGGGTGELFF
TGTGCCAGCAGCCCACCGGGACTAGCGGGGGGCGGCACCGGGGAGCTGTTTTTT
>TRBJ1-1|NA|TRBV6-6|NA
CASSFRVTEAFF
TGTGCCAGCAGCTTTCGGGTCACTGAAGCTTTCTTT
>TRBJ1-4|NA|TRBV6-5|NA
CASSYSGALNEKLFF
TGTGCCAGCAGTTACTCCGGGGCCCTTAATGAAAAACTGTTTTTT